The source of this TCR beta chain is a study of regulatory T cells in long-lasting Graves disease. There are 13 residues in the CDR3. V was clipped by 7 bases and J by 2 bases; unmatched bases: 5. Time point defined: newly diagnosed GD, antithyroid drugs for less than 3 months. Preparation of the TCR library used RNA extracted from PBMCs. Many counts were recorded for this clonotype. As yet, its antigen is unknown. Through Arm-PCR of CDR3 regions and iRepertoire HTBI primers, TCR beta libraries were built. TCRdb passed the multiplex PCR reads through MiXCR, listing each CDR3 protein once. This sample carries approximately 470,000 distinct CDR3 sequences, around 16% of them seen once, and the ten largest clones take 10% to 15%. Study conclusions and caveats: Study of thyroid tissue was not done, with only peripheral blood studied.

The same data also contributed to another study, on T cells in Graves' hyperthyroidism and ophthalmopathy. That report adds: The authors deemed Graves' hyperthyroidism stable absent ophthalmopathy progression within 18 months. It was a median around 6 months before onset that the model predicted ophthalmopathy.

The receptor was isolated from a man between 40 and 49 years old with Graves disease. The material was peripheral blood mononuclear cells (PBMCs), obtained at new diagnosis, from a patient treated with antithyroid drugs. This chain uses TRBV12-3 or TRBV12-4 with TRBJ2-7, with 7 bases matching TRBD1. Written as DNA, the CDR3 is TGTGCCAGCAACACGGGACAGACCTACGAGCAGTACTTC. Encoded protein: CASNTGQTYEQYF.